Following are 3 T cell receptor beta chains from one sample sequenced in a study of T cell repertoires in cytomegalovirus infection. TCRdb analysed the reads with MiXCR anew, one entry per CDR3 protein. This table has some 300,000 distinct CDR3 sequences, around 10% appearing once. Sequencing was carried out using PBMCs. Every receptor here comes from a human donor in good health (CMV status not recorded). Some clones in this sample may be carry-over from other donors' samples.

This clonotype turned up a few times. CDR3 amino acids: CASTLEGREWETQYF. The CDR3 nucleotides are TGTGCCAGCACCCTCGAGGGTAGGGAGTGGGAGACCCAGTACTTC. The V gene is TRBV28, the J gene TRBJ2-5; D may be TRBD2 (5 bases). Germline-derived CDR1 and CDR2 are MDHEN and SYDVKM. Trimming cost V 7 bases and J 5 bases, with 20 bases left between them. This CDR3 region has 15 residues.

Ten or more counts support this clonotype. The chain is built from TRBV20-1 and TRBJ1-6; perhaps TRBD1 as D (6 bases). V dropped 6 bases and J dropped 1 base, with 13 bases sitting between them. The CDR3 runs to 15 residues. CDR1 and CDR2 (germline): DFQATT, SNEGSKA (reference sequence). CDR3 loop: CSANKQGSYNSPLHF. CDR3 nucleotide sequence: TGCAGTGCAAATAAACAGGGTTCCTATAATTCACCCCTCCACTTT.

This sequence joins TRBV19 and TRBJ1-1; tentative D call: TRBD1 (5 bases). The CDR3 sequence is 19 residues long. Per germline, CDR1 LNHDA and CDR2 SQIVND (reference sequence). Trimming took 7 bases from V and 0 from J, leaving 27 bases between them. This CDR3 is CASTGFGALVDHLNTEAFF. The CDR3 nucleotides are TGTGCCAGTACCGGGTTTGGGGCATTGGTGGACCACCTGAACACTGAAGCTTTCTTT.